This T cell receptor beta chain comes out of a study of blood T cells in healthy people across ages. The germline gives CDR1 SNHLY, CDR2 FYNNEI. This CDR3 has 14 amino acids. The J segment lost 5 bases and the V segment lost 4 bases, leaving 3 bases of the junction unmatched. Study-level results: Greater diversity and more naive CD4+ cells were seen in long-lived donors than in aged donors.

A J-beta primer mix and a sample-barcoded 5' primer were used in a second PCR of roughly 7 to 12 cycles. TCRdb passed the 5' RACE reads through MiXCR, listing each CDR3 protein once. Of 1.2 million to 1.5 million distinct CDR3 sequences listed, approximately 59% are singletons. With respect to this clonotype: Its antigen remains unidentified.

Each donor's blood draw was roughly 10 milliliters of peripheral blood. Sequencing was performed on blood. The TCR sequence derives from a man between 18 and 29 years old in good health. The rearrangement links TRBV2 to TRBJ2-5; 11 positions agree with TRBD1. The CDR3 DNA sequence: TGTGCCAGCAGTGTGGACAGGGGGCGGGAGACCCAGTACTTC. Translation gives CASSVDRGRETQYF.